What follows are 10 T cell receptor beta chains derived from one specimen sequenced in a study of blood T cell repertoires in COVID-19. Method: immunoSEQ multiplex PCR; TCRdb's copy keeps in-frame clones and lacks some. The sample records 160,000 or so clones, more than 70% being singletons. The sequencing sample was made of peripheral blood. These receptors were obtained from a man in his fifties or sixties with acute or convalescent COVID-19.

V and J are TRBV15 and TRBJ2-7; D perhaps matches TRBD2 (7 bases). Germline V gives CDR1 LNHNV, CDR2 YYDKDF (reference sequence). The V gene lost 8 bases and the J gene lost 3 bases, with 20 bases spanning the gap. The CDR3 extends over 15 amino acids. The CDR3 region has the DNA TGTGCCACCGGAAGGGGGGGACACCTGGACTACGAGCAGTACTTC. Translating it yields CATGRGGHLDYEQYF.

The chain has TRBV10-3 and TRBJ1-4, with unresolved D. From germline, CDR1 is ENHRY and CDR2 SYGVKD. This CDR3 region has 14 residues. Deletions cut 6 bases from V and 5 bases from J, with 13 bases between. The CDR3, as DNA: TGTGCCATCAGAGCAGCCACGGGGAATGAAAAACTGTTTTTT. Encoded protein: CAIRAATGNEKLFF.

The genes are TRBV14 and TRBJ1-1; 7 nucleotides match TRBD1. Germline V gene data show CDR1 as SGHDN and CDR2 as FVKESK. The CDR3 is 13 amino acids. J lost 4 bases, V lost 10 bases, and 9 bases had no gene match. CDR3 residues: CATPRDRVTEAFF. The DNA for the CDR3 is TGTGCCACCCCCCGCGACAGGGTCACTGAAGCTTTCTTT.

CDR3 residues: CASSQRQGLSNQPQHF. The CDR3 DNA reads TGTGCCAGCAGTCAGAGACAGGGCCTTAGCAATCAGCCCCAGCATTTT. The chain combines TRBV6-2 or TRBV6-3 with TRBJ1-5; 7 bases are a match to TRBD1. CDR3 size: 16 residues. CDR1 MNHEY and CDR2 SVGEGT come from the germline V gene. With 5 bases clipped from V and 0 bases from J, the junction kept 7 bases outside the gene matches.

This clone was counted a single time. The chain joins TRBV6-5 to TRBJ2-7; a weak D match, TRBD1 (5 bases). V lost 6 bases and J lost 5, with 11 bases in between. In germline, CDR1 is MNHEY, CDR2 SVGAGI. The CDR3 length is 12 residues. CDR3 sequence reads: CASRGATHEQYF. CDR3 bases: TGTGCCAGCAGAGGGGCGACCCACGAGCAGTACTTC.

The chain combines TRBV2 with TRBJ2-7, with a possible D match to TRBD1 (6 bases). This CDR3 is 13 amino acids long. Germline values: CDR1 SNHLY, CDR2 FYNNEI. Trimming stripped 8 bases from V and 0 bases from J, with 11 bases between. The CDR3 nucleotides are TGTGCCAGCGCGACAGGTAGCTCCTACGAGCAGTACTTC. Encoded protein: CASATGSSYEQYF.

The chain carries TRBV6-5 and TRBJ2-7; tentatively, D is TRBD1 (6 bases). The CDR3 has 16 residues. CDR1 is MNHEY and CDR2 is SVGAGI in the germline V gene. Trimming cost V 4 bases and J 3 bases, with 19 bases left between them. The DNA for the CDR3 is TGTGCCAGCAGTTCGAGACAGGCGGGCTGGGGCTACGAGCAGTACTTC. Amino acids: CASSSRQAGWGYEQYF.

CDR3: CASSYGVGARADTQYF. CDR3 DNA sequence: TGTGCCAGCAGTTACGGTGTGGGGGCCCGTGCTGATACGCAGTATTTT. The chain links TRBV6-2 or TRBV6-3 to TRBJ2-3; TRBD1 is a possible D gene (6 bases). The CDR3 length is 16 residues. CDR1 MNHEY and CDR2 SVGEGT come from the germline V gene. Trimming removed 2 bases from V and 6 bases from J, with 18 bases in between.

The chain employs TRBV10-2 and TRBJ1-5; no definite D call. The V end was cut by 2 bases, the J end by 9 bases, with 11 bases between. Germline V gene data show CDR1 as WSHSY and CDR2 as SAAADI. The CDR3 is 13 residues long. This chain's CDR3 is CASSEGGSTPQHF. The DNA of the CDR3 is TGCGCCAGCAGTGAGGGCGGCTCGACGCCCCAGCATTTT.

DNA for the CDR3: TGTGCCAGCAGCTTGGTCCAGGGGGCGGCCCGGAGCACTGAAGCTTTCTTT. This encodes CASSLVQGAARSTEAFF. This rearrangement joins TRBV5-4 to TRBJ1-1; 8 nucleotides match TRBD1. The V and J ends lost 0 bases and 4 bases, in that order; junction bases with no gene match: 11. The CDR3 runs to 17 residues. Germline loops: CDR1 SGHNT, CDR2 YYREEE (reference sequence). Complete variable domain (other parts from reference TRBV5-4 and TRBJ1-1): ETGVTQSPTHLIKTRGQQVTLRCSSQSGHNTVSWYQQALGQGPQFIFQYYREEENGRGNFPPRFSGLQFPNYSSELNVNALELDDSALYLCASSLVQGAARSTEAFFGQGTRLTVV.